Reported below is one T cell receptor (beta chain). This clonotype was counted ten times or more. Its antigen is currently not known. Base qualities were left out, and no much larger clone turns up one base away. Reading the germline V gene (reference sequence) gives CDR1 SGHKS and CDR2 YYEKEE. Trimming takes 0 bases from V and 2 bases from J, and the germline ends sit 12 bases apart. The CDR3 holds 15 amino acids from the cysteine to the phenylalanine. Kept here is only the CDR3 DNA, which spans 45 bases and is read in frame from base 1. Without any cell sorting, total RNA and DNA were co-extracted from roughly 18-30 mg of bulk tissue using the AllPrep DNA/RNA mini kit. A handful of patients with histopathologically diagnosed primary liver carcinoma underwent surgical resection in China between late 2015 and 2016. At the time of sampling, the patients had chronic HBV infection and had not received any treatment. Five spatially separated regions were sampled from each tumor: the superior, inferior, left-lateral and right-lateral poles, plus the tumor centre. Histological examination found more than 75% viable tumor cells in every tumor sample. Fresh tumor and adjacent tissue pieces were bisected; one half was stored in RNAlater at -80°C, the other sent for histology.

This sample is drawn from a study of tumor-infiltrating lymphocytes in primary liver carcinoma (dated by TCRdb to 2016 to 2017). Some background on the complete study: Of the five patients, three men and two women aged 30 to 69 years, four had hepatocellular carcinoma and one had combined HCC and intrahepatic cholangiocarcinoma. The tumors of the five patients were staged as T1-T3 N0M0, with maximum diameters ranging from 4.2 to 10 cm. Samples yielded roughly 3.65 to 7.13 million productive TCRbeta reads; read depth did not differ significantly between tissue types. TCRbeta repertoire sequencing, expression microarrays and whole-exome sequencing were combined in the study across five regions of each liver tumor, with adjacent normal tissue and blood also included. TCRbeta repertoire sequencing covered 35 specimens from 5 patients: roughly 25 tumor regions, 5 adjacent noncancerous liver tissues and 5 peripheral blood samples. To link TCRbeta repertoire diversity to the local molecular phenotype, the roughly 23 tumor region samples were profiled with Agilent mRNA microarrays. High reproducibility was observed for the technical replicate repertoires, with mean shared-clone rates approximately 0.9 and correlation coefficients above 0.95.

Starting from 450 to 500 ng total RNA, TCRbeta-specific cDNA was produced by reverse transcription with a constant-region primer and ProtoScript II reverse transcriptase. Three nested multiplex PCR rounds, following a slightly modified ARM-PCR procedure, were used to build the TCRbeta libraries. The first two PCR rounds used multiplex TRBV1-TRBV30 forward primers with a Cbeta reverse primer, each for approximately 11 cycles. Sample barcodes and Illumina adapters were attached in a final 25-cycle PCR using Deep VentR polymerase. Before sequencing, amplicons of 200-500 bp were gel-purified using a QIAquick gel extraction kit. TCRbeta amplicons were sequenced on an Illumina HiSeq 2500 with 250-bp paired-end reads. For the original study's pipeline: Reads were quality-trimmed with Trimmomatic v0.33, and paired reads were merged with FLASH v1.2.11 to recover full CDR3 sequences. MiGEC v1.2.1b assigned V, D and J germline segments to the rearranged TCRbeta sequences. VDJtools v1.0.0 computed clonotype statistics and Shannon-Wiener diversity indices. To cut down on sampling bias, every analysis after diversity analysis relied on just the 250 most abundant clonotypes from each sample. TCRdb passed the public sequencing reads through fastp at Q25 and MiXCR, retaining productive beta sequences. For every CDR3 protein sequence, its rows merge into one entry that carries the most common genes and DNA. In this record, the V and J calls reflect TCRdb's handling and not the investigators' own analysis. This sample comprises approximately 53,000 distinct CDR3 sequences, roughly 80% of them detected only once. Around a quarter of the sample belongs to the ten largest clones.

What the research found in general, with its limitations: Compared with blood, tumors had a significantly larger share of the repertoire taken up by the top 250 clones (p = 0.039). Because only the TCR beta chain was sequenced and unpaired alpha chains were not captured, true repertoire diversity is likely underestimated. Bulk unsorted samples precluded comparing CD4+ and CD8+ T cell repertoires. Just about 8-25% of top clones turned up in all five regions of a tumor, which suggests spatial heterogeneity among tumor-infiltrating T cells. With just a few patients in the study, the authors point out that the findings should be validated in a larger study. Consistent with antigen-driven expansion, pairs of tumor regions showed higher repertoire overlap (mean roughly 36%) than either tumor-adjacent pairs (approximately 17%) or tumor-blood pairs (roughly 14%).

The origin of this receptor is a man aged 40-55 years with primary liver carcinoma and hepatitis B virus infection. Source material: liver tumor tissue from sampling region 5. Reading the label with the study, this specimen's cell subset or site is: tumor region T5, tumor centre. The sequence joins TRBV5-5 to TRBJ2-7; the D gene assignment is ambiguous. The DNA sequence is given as TGTGCCAGCAGCTTGGCATCTTCTGGTCCCTACGAGCAGTACTTC. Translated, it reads CASSLASSGPYEQYF. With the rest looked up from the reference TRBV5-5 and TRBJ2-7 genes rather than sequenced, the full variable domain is DAGVTQSPTHLIKTRGQQVTLRCSPISGHKSVSWYQQVLGQGPQFIFQYYEKEERGRGNFPDRFSARQFPNYSSELNVNALLLGDSALYLCASSLASSGPYEQYFGPGTRLTVT.